The T cell receptor beta chain described here comes from a study of identical twins (dated by TCRdb to 2016 to 2017). In the study overall: The study deep-sequenced TCR alpha and beta repertoires from monozygotic twins, unrelated adults of various ages and cord blood to test whether fetal clonotypes persist. To rule out contamination, the twin experiments were replicated at different times with different library preparation protocols. Points the paper makes about the study in general: Fewer insertions were carried by abundant cord blood beta clonotypes, a similar but weaker trend appeared in young adult naive repertoires, and no such trend appeared in memory repertoires. Zero-insertion analyses could be partly confounded by invariant T cells such as MAIT and iNKT, although diverse VJ usage argued against such confounding for most clonotypes. Compared with coincidental sharing between unrelated individuals, out-of-frame TCR alpha sequences shared between twins showed an excess of sequences with low generation probability. Because the same donors could not be followed over many years, the conclusions depended on cross-sectional statistical analysis. In beta out-of-frame sequences, excess twin sharing was weaker, because having fewer shared sequences lowered the signal-to-noise ratio. Recombination models systematically underestimated out-of-frame TCR alpha sharing in monozygotic twins but agreed with sharing between unrelated individuals.

The CDR3 contains 17 residues, cysteine and phenylalanine counted. Only the CDR3 DNA is retained, 51 bases long and in frame from the first base. V trim: 1 base; J trim: 4 bases; unmatched bases: 9. According to the germline V gene, CDR1 reads SGHVS and CDR2 reads FQNEAQ. This clonotype came up a few times. Which antigen it targets is not known. No much larger clone exists at a distance of one base, and base qualities are not known. Only healthy Caucasian donors were included. Receptor amplification or capture employed 5' RACE. TCRdb names Illumina HiSeq 2000 as the instrument used. A universal primer binding site was added through template switching, and the final cDNA carried a unique molecular identifier so that TCR cDNA molecules could be counted accurately. First-strand cDNA for TCR alpha and beta chains was synthesized from specific primers in the conserved constant-segment region. To control for contamination, each cDNA library was double barcoded with a SMART-Mk sample barcode plus Illumina barcodes. TruSeq adapter sequences, together with Illumina sample barcodes, were added in two successive PCR steps. TCR alpha and beta cDNA libraries were sequenced on the Illumina HiSeq platform with custom primers. As for the authors' bioinformatics: Raw reads were processed with MiGEC to extract unique molecular identifiers, and MiXCR was used to determine CDR3 positions. For each individual, recombination models were inferred using an EM algorithm with the repgenHMM and IGoR tools. Shared clonotypes were analyzed with the tcR package in R, and sharing was normalized by the product of cloneset sizes. To study raw recombination without the effects of thymic and clonal selection, out-of-frame nonproductive sequences were analyzed. TCRdb trimmed the raw reads at Q25, called clones with MiXCR and kept productive beta chains. For every CDR3 protein sequence, its rows merge into one entry that carries the most common genes and DNA. TCRdb, not the original authors, processed these V and J calls. The sample table contains some 1,700,000 distinct CDR3 sequences; only one count was recorded for less than 35% of them. Clones ranked in the top ten supply 0.25% to 0.3% of the sample.

This receptor chain uses TRBV7-8 and TRBJ2-3, with 9 central nucleotides matching TRBD2. The TCR comes from a newborn girl in good health. Sequencing was done on a sample of cord blood. The CDR3 reads CASSLEEREAIADTQYF. The DNA reads TGTGCCAGCAGCTTAGAAGAGCGGGAGGCCATCGCAGATACGCAGTATTTT.